This T cell receptor (beta chain) was profiled in a study of cytomegalovirus exposure and HLA in healthy donors. Unmatched junction bases numbered 7, after V lost 2 bases and J lost 9 bases. Germline CDR1 SGHTA, CDR2 FQGNSA. The CDR3 runs to 15 residues. Overall study results and limits: Cytomegalovirus-associated status was assigned to more than 150 TCR beta chains.

Primers for the PCR totalled 60 Vbeta and 13 Jbeta. Profiled with immunoSEQ multiplex PCR; TCRdb holds only in-frame clones, not every one. The table has approximately 130,000 clones, 80% to 85% seen once. Regarding this clone: As yet, its antigen is unknown.

The V call is TRBV7-2, the J call TRBJ1-6, with 7 bases aligning to TRBD1. Material: PBMCs. The TCR originated in a woman aged 45-60 years in good health and CMV-seropositive. The CDR3 reads CASSLSAGGSSPLHF. In nucleotides, the CDR3 is TGTGCCAGCAGCTTATCGGCAGGGGGAAGTTCACCCCTCCACTTT.